Below are 13 T cell receptor beta chains sequenced from a single sample in a study of T cells in Graves' hyperthyroidism and ophthalmopathy. RNA transcripts yielded amplified TCR beta CDR3 regions. A set of HTBI primers served as the primers for a first-round RT-PCR of the TCR CDR3. TCRdb redid the calling of the multiplex PCR reads with MiXCR, one entry per CDR3 protein. Of about 840,000 distinct CDR3 sequences in the sample, around 39% are singletons; the top ten hold around 9.3%. Sequencing was performed on blood. The receptors originated from a man aged 18 to 30 with Graves' hyperthyroidism.

This clonotype was found once. It is likely a read error, because the conserved phenylalanine at the end of the CDR3 is missing. The J gene is TRBJ2-5, the V gene TRBV20-1, with 11 bases aligning to TRBD2. Trimming cost V 0 bases and J 5 bases; bases outside gene matches: 8. The CDR3 totals 16 residues. Germline V CDR1 and CDR2: DFQATT, SNEGSKA (reference sequence). CDR3 residues: CSARDPTSGARETQYV. The DNA for the CDR3 is TGCAGTGCTAGAGACCCGACTAGCGGGGCCCGGGAGACCCAGTACGTC.

V and J are TRBV4-1 and TRBJ1-6, with 7 bases matching TRBD1. J was trimmed by 4 bases and V by 1 base; bases with no gene match: 4. Looked up from germline, CDR1 is MGHRA and CDR2 is YSYEKL. This CDR3 comprises 16 residues. DNA of the CDR3: TGCGCCAGCAGCCAAGGCGGGACAGAGTATAATTCACCCCTCCACTTT. Amino acid sequence: CASSQGGTEYNSPLHF.

This clonotype was seen only once. The chain joins TRBV29-1 to TRBJ2-2; 9 nucleotides align to TRBD2. The germline V gene has CDR1 SQVTM and CDR2 ANQGSEA. J was trimmed by 5 bases and V by 3 bases; bases with no gene match: 7. The CDR3 covers 15 residues. In DNA form, the CDR3 reads TGCAGCGTTGATCCCCCTAGCGGGAATACCGGGGAGCTGTTTTTT. Its translation: CSVDPPSGNTGELFF.

The chain has TRBV7-6 and TRBJ2-2; D is unresolved. The CDR3 loop spans 14 amino acids. The germline gives CDR1 SGHVS, CDR2 FNYEAQ. Trimming shortened V by 2 bases and J by 8 bases, and 12 bases separated the two germline ends. The CDR3 DNA follows: TGTGCCAGCAGCTTATTAGGCCCTTTTGGGGAGCTGTTTTTT. It encodes CASSLLGPFGELFF.

This clonotype came up a few times. V usage is TRBV2 and J usage is TRBJ2-2; 10 nucleotides agree with TRBD2. CDR3 length equals 17 residues. Germline CDR1 reads SNHLY; CDR2 reads FYNNEI. V gave up 6 bases and J gave up 5 bases; unmatched junction bases: 12. Written as DNA, the CDR3 is TGTGCCAGCAGCTTACCCCGACTAGCGGGCGGGACCGGGGAGCTGTTTTTT. Translation: CASSLPRLAGGTGELFF.

This clonotype appeared a few times. The chain links TRBV7-9 to TRBJ2-7, with D perhaps TRBD1 or TRBD2 (5 bases each). This CDR3 contains 13 residues. Germline V gives CDR1 SEHNR, CDR2 FQNEAQ (reference sequence). Trimming shortened V by 0 bases and J by 6 bases, and 9 bases separated the two germline ends. In nucleotides, the CDR3 is TGTGCCAGCAGCTTAGCGGGGGTAAGCGAGCAGTACTTC. Residues: CASSLAGVSEQYF.

The chain couples TRBV6-1 to TRBJ1-5; D might be TRBD1 (5 bases). This CDR3 comprises 14 residues. The V and J ends lost 4 bases and 3 bases respectively, with 10 bases between them. Looked up from germline, CDR1 is MNHNS and CDR2 is SASEGT. CDR3 sequence: CASSGQRINQPQHF. The CDR3 nucleotides read TGTGCCAGCAGTGGACAGCGAATCAATCAGCCCCAGCATTTT.

This chain joins TRBV29-1 and TRBJ2-2; 10 nucleotides agree with TRBD1. Trimming at V came to 4 bases and at J to 4 bases, leaving 6 bases not matched to a gene. This CDR3 comprises 15 residues. Germline-derived CDR1 and CDR2 are SQVTM and ANQGSEA. The CDR3 DNA sequence: TGCAGCGTTGTTGGGACAGGGGACAGCACCGGGGAGCTGTTTTTT. Translating it yields CSVVGTGDSTGELFF.

This chain uses TRBV9 with TRBJ2-2, with D possibly matching TRBD1 (6 bases). Germline assignment: CDR1 SGDLS and CDR2 YYNGEE. This CDR3 contains 15 residues. V lost 5 bases, J lost 2 bases, and 13 bases lay in between. CDR3 residues: CASSYIQGNTGELFF. The CDR3 region has the DNA TGTGCCAGCAGTTATATACAGGGAAACACCGGGGAGCTGTTTTTT.

This clonotype was found many times. This sequence joins TRBV29-1 and TRBJ2-7; maybe TRBD2 (5 bases). This CDR3 comprises 13 residues. Germline CDR1 and CDR2: SQVTM and ANQGSEA. V dropped 3 bases and J dropped 1 base, with 10 bases sitting between them. The CDR3 loop reads CSVDGNDSYEQYF. The CDR3 bases are TGCAGCGTTGACGGGAACGATTCCTACGAGCAGTACTTC.

This clonotype was seen ten or more times. V gene TRBV10-3 combines with J gene TRBJ1-1, with a weak D call TRBD1 (6 bases). The CDR3 covers 14 residues. The germline V gene has CDR1 ENHRY and CDR2 SYGVKD. V shed 8 bases and J shed 4 bases, with 17 bases lying between them. The CDR3 is CAISTGKGRTEAFF. The CDR3 DNA reads TGTGCCATCTCAACAGGGAAGGGGCGCACTGAAGCTTTCTTT.

The rearrangement links TRBV7-8 to TRBJ1-5; D not certain. From germline, CDR1 is SGHVS and CDR2 FQNEAQ. The CDR3 runs 17 residues. V was shortened by 4 bases and J by 1 base, with 17 bases between the two germline ends. CDR3 coding DNA: TGTGCCAGCAGCTCCGCGGAGGGCAGCTGGAGCAATCAGCCCCAGCATTTT. Translated: CASSSAEGSWSNQPQHF.

This clonotype was seen a few times. The rearrangement joins TRBV20-1 to TRBJ1-5; 10 bases are a match to TRBD1. The V segment lost 3 bases and the J segment 0 bases; nucleotides outside the gene matches: 5. Germline V gene sequence: CDR1 DFQATT, CDR2 SNEGSKA (reference sequence). There are 16 residues in the CDR3. CDR3 residues: CSASPGTGDSNQPQHF. The CDR3 DNA reads as TGCAGTGCTAGTCCCGGGACAGGGGATAGCAATCAGCCCCAGCATTTT.